The rows below give T cell receptor beta chains drawn from one sample of a study of cytomegalovirus exposure and HLA in healthy donors. Repertoires were generated with immunoSEQ multiplex PCR, while TCRdb's copy carries only in-frame clones and drops some. Of 150,000 to 200,000 clones listed, 55% to 75% are singletons. Sequences were obtained from PBMCs. The receptor source for this set is a human donor in good health. The conserved cysteine and the conserved F or W are not part of the CDR3 here.

ASKETGTNQPQH	TRBV2	12
ASSQERRGKGYT	TRBV4-1	12
ASSQVPQRAYEQY	TRBV4-1	13
ASRIIAGVVNEQF	TRBV5-1	13
ASSYNRRSSYEQY	TRBV6-6	13
ASSHIGQGDGKAF	TRBV4-1	13
ASSPRISQGRTEAF	TRBV18	14
ASSLGAGGPYEQY	TRBV11-2	13
ASSQDYPASTDTQY	TRBV6-6	14
ASHPNTDTQY	TRBV27	10
ASISTGDLNTEAF	TRBV5-1	13
ASRHGTGNQPQH	TRBV6-6	12
ASSVQGAGELF	TRBV5-1	11
ASSQLEGTAGNTIY	TRBV23-1	14
ASSPRSGVGDQPQH	TRBV18	14
ASSLVSEKLF	TRBV7-8	10
ASRSTRRSSYNSPLH	TRBV7-9	15
TSSPNGGQGTATNEKLF	TRBV1	17
ASSPLRLGGNSGWQF	TRBV7-6	15
ASSPLAGGSPDTQY	TRBV7-3	14
ASSLGSGYEQY	TRBV27	11
ASSGDRDTGELF	TRBV2	12
SAIRQPTNTEAF	TRBV29-1	12